Listed here are 15 T cell receptor beta chains from one sample, sequenced in a study of OX40 agonist ivuxolimab in advanced cancers. The table came from immunoSEQ multiplex PCR; TCRdb's copy has only in-frame clones and leaves some out. The profile shows 48,000 or so clones, under 85% of them singletons. The sample consisted of CD4+ or CD8+ T cells sorted from blood, taken in a trial of the OX40 agonist ivuxolimab. Receptors originate from an adult with an advanced solid tumor such as melanoma, head and neck, liver or kidney cancer.

In this sample, this clone turned up once. This chain uses TRBV5-1 with TRBJ2-1; TRBD1 is a possible D gene (5 bases). V shed 2 bases and J shed 8 bases, with 20 bases lying between them. Germline V gives CDR1 SGHRS, CDR2 YFSETQ. This CDR3 is built from 16 residues. CDR3 nucleotide sequence: TGCGCCAGCAGCTTTGGTGTCGTGGGGCCTTTGGATGAGCAGTTCTTC. Its protein is CASSFGVVGPLDEQFF.

In DNA, the CDR3 is TGTGCCAGCAGGAACCTCGGGACTACCCGCAATGAGCAGTTCTTC. Translating gives CASRNLGTTRNEQFF. The gene calls are TRBV7-8 and TRBJ2-1; 7 bases fit TRBD2. This CDR3 has 15 amino acids. Trimming cost V 6 bases and J 6 bases; bases outside gene matches: 11. The germline V gene encodes CDR1 SGHVS and CDR2 FQNEAQ.

The V gene is TRBV6-1, the J gene TRBJ1-1; D remains unclear. Between the trimmed V and J ends, which lost 7 bases and 1 base, there was a span of 10 bases. Germline V CDR1 and CDR2: MNHNS, SASEGT. The CDR3 extends over 13 amino acids. The CDR3 DNA reads as TGTGCCAGCATTAGGATTAAGAACACTGAAGCTTTCTTT. It encodes CASIRIKNTEAFF.

The chain employs TRBV6-5 and TRBJ2-7; perhaps TRBD1 as D (6 bases). The CDR3 is made up of 14 amino acids. Deletions cut 6 bases from V and 4 bases from J, with 16 bases between. Germline V gene sequence: CDR1 MNHEY, CDR2 SVGAGI. The CDR3 bases are TGTGCCAGCAGCCGGACCGAAGGGGGTTACGAGCAGTACTTC. Its translation: CASSRTEGGYEQYF.

This clone has a handful of counts. The CDR3 protein is CASSQAQGLAGVEEQYF. In nucleotides, the CDR3 is TGCGCCAGCAGCCAAGCTCAGGGACTAGCGGGGGTTGAAGAGCAGTACTTC. V gene TRBV4-1 combines with J gene TRBJ2-7; 14 bases match TRBD2. Trimming removed 1 base from V and 7 bases from J; junction bases left unmatched: 9. CDR1 MGHRA and CDR2 YSYEKL come from the germline V gene. The CDR3 is made up of 17 amino acids.

The CDR3 loop reads CASSPAPLSHRETQYF. The CDR3 coding sequence is TGTGCCAGCAGCCCGGCCCCCTTGTCGCATAGAGAGACCCAGTACTTC. The chain employs TRBV7-2 and TRBJ2-5; no clear D gene. V lost 5 bases and J 4 bases, leaving 20 bases between the germline ends. Per the germline V gene, CDR1 is SGHTA and CDR2 is FQGNSA. CDR3 length equals 16 residues.

The V and J genes are TRBV21-1 and TRBJ2-2. TRBV21-1 has pseudogene status. This CDR3 has 16 residues. CDR3 region: CASSRGSRTNTGELFF. Here the CDR3 DNA reads TGTGCCAGCAGCAGGGGGTCCAGGACGAACACCGGGGAGCTGTTTTTT.

The chain uses TRBV29-1 and TRBJ1-1; the D is unclear. Germline V gene data show CDR1 as SQVTM and CDR2 as ANQGSEA. Trimming left V 5 bases short and J 0 bases short, with 13 bases between. The CDR3 extends over 14 amino acids. The CDR3 protein is CSVFLGAMNTEAFF. The CDR3 DNA sequence: TGCAGCGTTTTTTTAGGTGCAATGAACACTGAAGCTTTCTTT. Full variable domain (missing parts from reference TRBV29-1 and TRBJ1-1): SAVISQKPSRDICQRGTSLTIQCQVDSQVTMMFWYRQQPGQSLTLIATANQGSEATYESGFVIDKFPISRPNLTFSTLTVSNMSPEDSSIYLCSVFLGAMNTEAFFGQGTRLTVV.

This clone was detected once. V is TRBV27 and J is TRBJ2-7; D unclear. Trimming took 3 bases from V and 3 from J, leaving 18 bases between them. The CDR3 sequence is 16 residues long. The germline gives CDR1 MNHEY, CDR2 SMNVEV (reference sequence). The CDR3 loop is CASSFIAAGPNYEQYF. The CDR3 coding sequence is TGTGCCAGCAGTTTTATAGCCGCTGGTCCGAACTACGAGCAGTACTTC.

The chain is built from TRBV5-1 and TRBJ2-3; 9 bases fit TRBD2. The germline V gene has CDR1 SGHRS and CDR2 YFSETQ. This CDR3 spans 16 amino acids. V lost 2 bases, J lost 2 bases, and 6 bases stayed unmatched. The CDR3 loop reads CASSFVLAGITDTQYF. DNA for the CDR3: TGCGCCAGCAGCTTTGTCCTAGCGGGGATCACAGATACGCAGTATTTT. Complete variable domain (other parts from reference TRBV5-1 and TRBJ2-3): KAGVTQTPRYLIKTRGQQVTLSCSPISGHRSVSWYQQTPGQGLQFLFEYFSETQRNKGNFPGRFSGRQFSNSRSEMNVSTLELGDSALYLCASSFVLAGITDTQYFGPGTRLTVL.

This sequence joins TRBV18 and TRBJ2-3; D is perhaps TRBD1 or TRBD2 (5 bases each). The V gene's germline CDR1 is KGHSH and CDR2 LQKENI. This CDR3 has 16 residues. V was cut by 5 bases and J by 8 bases, with 23 bases left in between. This CDR3 reads CASSEGPSADTGTQYF. Here the CDR3 DNA reads TGTGCCAGCTCAGAGGGACCGTCCGCCGACACTGGTACGCAGTATTTT.

The gene calls are TRBV7-8 and TRBJ2-5, with TRBD1 matching over 7 bases. The CDR3 covers 15 residues. V lost 1 base, J lost 6 bases, and 8 bases stayed unmatched. The germline V gene has CDR1 SGHVS and CDR2 FQNEAQ. DNA for the CDR3: TGTGCCAGCAGCTTAGGGGTACAGGGGTGGAAGACCCAGTACTTC. Protein sequence: CASSLGVQGWKTQYF.

This clone has just one count. The chain uses TRBV7-2 and TRBJ2-1; no clear D. The CDR3 contains 16 residues. V dropped 0 bases and J dropped 4 bases, with 13 bases sitting between them. The germline CDR1 and CDR2 sequences are SGHTA and FQGNSA. The CDR3 DNA follows: TGTGCCAGCAGCTTAGCTTTAGCAAACGGTTACAATGAGCAGTTCTTC. It encodes CASSLALANGYNEQFF.

The V gene is TRBV27, the J gene TRBJ2-2, with 7 bases matching TRBD2. The V segment lost 6 bases and the J segment 7 bases; nucleotides outside the gene matches: 5. In germline, CDR1 is MNHEY, CDR2 SMNVEV (reference sequence). The CDR3 is 13 residues long. Here the CDR3 DNA reads TGTGCCAGCAGGAGACTAGCTTTCGGGGAGCTGTTTTTT. Translating gives CASRRLAFGELFF.

This chain connects TRBV30 to TRBJ1-5; D call uncertain. Germline V gene sequence: CDR1 GTSNPN, CDR2 SVGIG (reference sequence). CDR3 size: 13 residues. Trimming took 2 bases from V and 2 from J, leaving 7 bases between them. The CDR3 DNA is TGTGCCTGGAGTAGAAAGGGCAATCAGCCCCAGCATTTT. Its translation is CAWSRKGNQPQHF.